This T cell receptor beta chain was retrieved from a study of T cell changes during pregnancy in multiple sclerosis. Germline V gene sequence: CDR1 MNHEY, CDR2 SMNVEV (reference sequence). Between the trimmed V and J ends, which lost 5 bases and 0 bases, there was a span of 11 bases. The CDR3 totals 15 residues. The data were produced by immunoSEQ multiplex PCR, yet TCRdb's version contains in-frame clones alone and is incomplete. The sample includes almost 50,000 clones, 94% of them seen just once. The source material was CD4+ T cells from peripheral blood mononuclear cells, sampled in the third trimester of pregnancy. This TCR was recovered from a female donor with multiple sclerosis, enrolled in a pregnancy study. This chain uses TRBV27 with TRBJ2-4; a possible D gene is TRBD1 (6 bases). CDR3 protein: CASSHDRLAKNIQYF. The CDR3, as DNA: TGTGCCAGCAGTCACGACAGGCTAGCCAAAAACATTCAGTACTTC.